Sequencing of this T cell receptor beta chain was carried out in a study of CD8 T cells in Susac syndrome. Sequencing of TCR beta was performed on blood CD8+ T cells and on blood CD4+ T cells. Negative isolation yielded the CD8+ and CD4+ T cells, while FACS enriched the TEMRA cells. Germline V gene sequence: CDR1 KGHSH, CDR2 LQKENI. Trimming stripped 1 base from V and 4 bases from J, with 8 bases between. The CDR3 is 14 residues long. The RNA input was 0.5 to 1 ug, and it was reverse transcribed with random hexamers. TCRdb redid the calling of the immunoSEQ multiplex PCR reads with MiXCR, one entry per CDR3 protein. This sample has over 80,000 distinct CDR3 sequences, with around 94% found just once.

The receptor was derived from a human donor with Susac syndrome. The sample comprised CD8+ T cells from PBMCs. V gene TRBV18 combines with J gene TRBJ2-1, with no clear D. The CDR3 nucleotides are TGTGCCAGCTCACCACTTTCGGGTTACAATGAGCAGTTCTTC. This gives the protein CASSPLSGYNEQFF.